This is a list of T cell receptor beta chains from one sample in a study of blood T cell repertoires in COVID-19. TCRdb's table, derived via immunoSEQ multiplex PCR, lists solely in-frame clones and lacks some. Of 100,000 to 150,000 clones listed, approximately 87% are singletons. Sequenced: peripheral blood. The source is a man aged 45-60 years with acute or convalescent COVID-19. The CDR3 runs from the conserved cysteine through the conserved F or W.

len	j_gene	v_gene	CDR3aa
15	TRBJ2-7	TRBV9	CASSVGGTSTYEQYF
17	TRBJ1-3	TRBV4-1	CASSQDVRGNSGNTIYF
16	TRBJ1-1	TRBV11-2	CASSLVWGQMNTEAFF
14	TRBJ2-7	TRBV15	CATSRDGYSYEQYF
15	TRBJ1-1	TRBV3-1/TRBV3-2	CASSHSDRVGTEAFF
15	TRBJ1-2	TRBV14	CASSAIWTGNDGYTF
15	TRBJ2-1	TRBV24-1	CATSDPRQGAGEQFF
12	TRBJ2-7	TRBV10-3	CAISETSNEQYF
14	TRBJ1-1	TRBV19	CASSIDRWSGKAFF
16	TRBJ2-5	TRBV24-1	CATSDWTSGNQETQYF
11	TRBJ2-5	TRBV29-1	CSVAYPETQYF
14	TRBJ2-7	TRBV13	CASSLGRATYEQYF
15	TRBJ2-7	TRBV6-2/TRBV6-3	CASSPSGRSSYEQYF
14	TRBJ1-5	TRBV25-1	CASSEYRSGGPQHF
16	TRBJ2-1	TRBV14	CASSRVSGSSYNEQFF
13	TRBJ1-2	TRBV6-5	CASTRDSNYGYTF
12	TRBJ2-5	TRBV2	CASKQDTETQYF
14	TRBJ1-2	TRBV5-6	CASSAPGSPYGYTF
13	TRBJ1-1	TRBV30	CAWSAEVGYEAFF
11	TRBJ1-1	TRBV30	CAWSRSSEAFF
13	TRBJ1-2	TRBV5-4	CASSVTGDYGYTF
14	TRBJ2-7	TRBV6-5	CASSYKGTIYEQYF
15	TRBJ2-7	TRBV6-5	CASSSPDRGSYEQYF
15	TRBJ2-7	TRBV7-8	CASSLAGTSTYEQYF
15	TRBJ2-2	TRBV19	CASSNAGLDTGELFF
14	TRBJ2-7	TRBV25-1	CASSDSGSSYEQYF
16	TRBJ2-5	TRBV11-2	CASSTPLAGMRETQYF
13	TRBJ1-5	TRBV24-1	CATSAGGNQPQHF
15	TRBJ2-5	TRBV7-2	CASSLVGQPQETQYF
15	TRBJ1-1	TRBV29-1	CSVEVSGAQNTEAFF
15	TRBJ1-6	TRBV5-5	CASSLAAGNNSPLHF
16	TRBJ1-2	TRBV6-5	CASSSLGGRITYGYTF
15	TRBJ2-1	TRBV2	CASRLQREVYNEQFF
14	TRBJ1-1	TRBV13	CASSGNRGEAEAFF
14	TRBJ2-2	TRBV25-1	CASSVGLGTGELFF
13	TRBJ1-3	TRBV29-1	CSAEPGTGNTIYF
11	TRBJ1-2	TRBV19	CASRDLGPLTF
15	TRBJ2-1	TRBV2	CASSEGGLAKNEQFF
12	TRBJ2-3	TRBV12-5	CASSPGGDTQYF
14	TRBJ2-2	TRBV12-5	CASGPTRNTGELFF
16	TRBJ2-1	TRBV11-1	CASSSQGFSSYNEQFF
16	TRBJ1-1	TRBV5-4	CASSRFGGSGNTEAFF
13	TRBJ1-1	TRBV6-2/TRBV6-3	CASSYGGSTEAFF
16	TRBJ2-1	TRBV11-3	CASSLVISGSTDEQFF
13	TRBJ1-1	TRBV6-5	CASSYSGGTEAFF
14	TRBJ1-1	TRBV5-5	CASSLWGGNTEAFF
13	TRBJ1-3	TRBV19	CASSPRNGNTIYF